These 8 T cell receptor beta chains were all obtained from the same sample, sequenced in a study of T cells in Graves' hyperthyroidism and ophthalmopathy (dated by TCRdb to 2018 to 2020). Receptor libraries were prepared by multiplex PCR. The data were produced on an Illumina HiSeq 2000. The TCR beta CDR3 regions were amplified from the RNA transcripts. For the first round of RT-PCR on the TCR CDR3, the HTBI primer set was used together with the Qiagen OneStep RT-PCR kit. The public reads were run again by TCRdb, first through fastp at Q25 and then through MiXCR, and only productive beta chains were kept. Under each unique CDR3 protein, matching rows form one entry showing the most common genes and DNA. The sample table records about 660,000 distinct CDR3 sequences; 45% of these occur just once. The ten largest account for roughly 7.2% of the sample. Sequencing was performed on peripheral blood or thyroid tissue (not recorded which). The receptors stem from an adult man with Graves' disease, either hyperthyroidism or ophthalmopathy (not recorded which).

V and J are TRBV7-9 and TRBJ1-1; no clear D gene. Germline values: CDR1 SEHNR, CDR2 FQNEAQ (reference sequence). V lost 7 bases and J lost 5, with 23 bases in between. This CDR3 has 16 amino acids. The CDR3 region has the DNA TGTGCCAGCACCCTAGCTATCGGGGTGAAAGCTACTGAAGCTTTCTTT. It is translated as CASTLAIGVKATEAFF. Complete variable domain (other parts from reference TRBV7-9 and TRBJ1-1): DTGVSQNPRHKITKRGQNVTFRCDPISEHNRLYWYRQTLGQGPEFLTYFQNEAQLEKSRLLSDRFSAERPKGSFSTLEIQRTEQGDSAMYLCASTLAIGVKATEAFFGQGTRLTVV.

This clonotype was seen at least ten times. The chain recombines TRBV9 with TRBJ1-2; 7 bases map to TRBD1. Germline values: CDR1 SGDLS, CDR2 YYNGEE. After removal of 0 bases from V and 4 bases from J, the junction contained 6 bases not matched to a gene. This CDR3 spans 15 amino acids. CDR3 residues: CASSVGGQPSYGYTF. Here the CDR3 DNA reads TGTGCCAGCAGCGTAGGGGGACAGCCCTCCTATGGCTACACCTTC.

V gene TRBV7-9 combines with J gene TRBJ1-2, with D hard to call. This CDR3 is 15 amino acids long. The V end lost 6 bases, the J end lost 8 bases, and 22 bases lay between the germline ends. Germline V lookup: CDR1 SEHNR, CDR2 FQNEAQ (reference sequence). The DNA of the CDR3 is TGTGCCAGCAGTTTATCCCCCCCCCAGGCTCGGGGCTACACCTTC. Protein sequence: CASSLSPPQARGYTF.

The V and J genes are TRBV24-1 and TRBJ1-2, with D uncertain. The V gene lost 4 bases and the J gene lost 9 bases, with 20 bases spanning the gap. Germline V CDR1 and CDR2: KGHDR, SFDVKD. CDR3 length: 15 amino acids. The CDR3 loop reads CATSEPIINRDRYTF. The CDR3 coding sequence is TGTGCCACCAGTGAACCAATAATCAACCGGGATCGCTACACCTTC.

This clonotype was counted many times. The chain employs TRBV29-1 and TRBJ1-2, with D unresolved. The CDR3 is 12 residues long. CDR1 and CDR2 from the germline V gene are SQVTM and ANQGSEA. V lost 7 bases to trimming and J lost 3 bases, with 12 bases between them. The CDR3 is CSASQIYYGYTF. The CDR3 DNA is TGCAGCGCCTCACAGATTTACTATGGCTACACCTTC.

The chain joins TRBV7-2 to TRBJ2-5; D may be TRBD2 (6 bases). Germline values: CDR1 SGHTA, CDR2 FQGNSA. V was pared by 10 bases and J by 5 bases, with 23 bases between. The CDR3 loop spans 15 amino acids. The CDR3 bases are TGTGCCACCGGATCGCGGGGCCCAAGAGGGGAGACCCAGTACTTC. Translating it yields CATGSRGPRGETQYF.

In its sample, this clonotype was seen many times. The chain joins TRBV6-5 to TRBJ1-4, with TRBD1 matching over 10 bases. With V trimmed by 1 base and J by 10 bases, 6 bases remained unmatched. The CDR3 spans 15 residues. Germline V CDR1 and CDR2: MNHEY, SVGAGI. The CDR3: CASSYLTGGVGKLFF. The CDR3 bases are TGTGCCAGCAGTTACTTGACAGGGGGCGTGGGAAAACTGTTTTTT.

The V call is TRBV7-2, the J call TRBJ2-2; a possible D gene is TRBD2 (6 bases). CDR1 is SGHTA, CDR2 FQGNSA, per germline. Trimming stripped 0 bases from V and 4 bases from J, with 12 bases between. The CDR3 is made up of 16 amino acids. CDR3 DNA: TGTGCCAGCAGCTTAGCGGGGGGAGGAAGCACCGGGGAGCTGTTTTTT. Its protein product is CASSLAGGGSTGELFF.